This T cell receptor (beta chain) was obtained from a study of blood T cell repertoires in COVID-19. Trimming took 5 bases from V and 4 from J, leaving 15 bases between them. The germline V gene has CDR1 SNHLY and CDR2 FYNNEI. The CDR3 runs to 16 residues. The data were produced by immunoSEQ multiplex PCR, yet TCRdb's version contains in-frame clones alone and is incomplete. Among approximately 59,000 clones listed, around 81% were seen once. This clonotype originated in a woman aged 80 or older with acute or convalescent COVID-19. The chain links TRBV2 to TRBJ1-6; unclear D gene. The source material was peripheral blood. Here the CDR3 reads CASSRFGQVYNSPLHF. CDR3 coding DNA: TGTGCCAGCAGTAGGTTTGGTCAGGTTTATAATTCACCCCTCCACTTT.